These 21 T cell receptor beta chains share one sample of origin, sequenced in a study of blood T cell repertoires in COVID-19. Sequenced by immunoSEQ multiplex PCR; TCRdb stores in-frame clones only, minus some. This table holds a few hundred thousand clones, about 86% found once. The sample taken for sequencing was peripheral blood. These receptor sequences come from a man older than 75 with acute or convalescent COVID-19.

This clone showed up just once. The chain recombines TRBV10-2 with TRBJ2-1, with 8 bases that match TRBD1. Trimming at V came to 2 bases and at J to 4 bases, leaving 4 bases not matched to a gene. The CDR3 runs 15 residues. The germline gives CDR1 WSHSY, CDR2 SAAADI. The CDR3 nucleotides are TGCGCCAGCAGTGAGGCCGGACAGGGATACAATGAGCAGTTCTTC. This encodes CASSEAGQGYNEQFF.

The rearrangement links TRBV6-2 or TRBV6-3 to TRBJ2-5, with 8 positions matching TRBD1. J lost 4 bases, V lost 3 bases, and 10 bases had no gene match. Germline CDR1 is MNHEY and CDR2 is SVGEGT. The CDR3 has 16 amino acids. CDR3 loop: CASSYFRTGGRETQYF. CDR3 in DNA: TGTGCCAGCAGTTATTTCCGTACAGGGGGGAGAGAGACCCAGTACTTC.

Comment on this clone: The junction and the germline gene differ at one end; a read error may be behind it. J is TRBJ2-1 and V is TRBV2; D might be TRBD1 (6 bases). From germline, CDR1 is SNHLY and CDR2 FYNNEI. This CDR3 has 11 amino acids. The CDR3 sequence: CASSPETGEVF. The CDR3 DNA follows: TGTGCCAGCAGTCCCGAGACAGGAGAGGTCTTC.

In this sample, this clone turned up a few times. The chain carries TRBV29-1 and TRBJ1-2, with D possibly TRBD1 on 5 matching bases. This CDR3 comprises 12 residues. The germline V gene has CDR1 SQVTM and CDR2 ANQGSEA. V was clipped by 7 bases and J by 2 bases, with 11 bases between them. The DNA for the CDR3 is TGCAGCGGGGACTCGCAGAACTATGGCTACACCTTC. It codes for CSGDSQNYGYTF.

The chain is built from TRBV3-1 (or the pseudogene TRBV3-2) and TRBJ1-4; 7 bases are a match to TRBD1. Germline CDR1 and CDR2: LGHDT and YNNKEL (reference sequence). The J segment lost 8 bases and the V segment lost 5 bases, leaving 8 bases of the junction unmatched. The CDR3 extends over 14 amino acids. The CDR3 reads CASSLRTGGEKLFF. The DNA for the CDR3 is TGTGCCAGCAGCTTACGGACAGGCGGAGAAAAACTGTTTTTT.

The chain carries TRBV5-1 and TRBJ2-3; D unclear. V lost 3 bases and J lost 3, with 14 bases in between. This CDR3 spans 15 amino acids. Germline loops: CDR1 SGHRS, CDR2 YFSETQ. CDR3 amino acids: CASSSSWRLTDTQYF. The CDR3 DNA reads as TGCGCCAGCAGCTCCTCTTGGCGGTTGACAGATACGCAGTATTTT.

The genes are TRBV2 and TRBJ2-1; D gene uncertain. The CDR3 is 14 residues long. Germline CDR1 SNHLY, CDR2 FYNNEI. Deletions cut 2 bases from V and 11 bases from J, with 16 bases between. CDR3 sequence (DNA): TGTGCCAGCAGTGAACGCCCCGATACAATGAAGCAGTTCTTC. Its protein product is CASSERPDTMKQFF.

J is TRBJ2-1 and V is TRBV7-2; 7 positions agree with TRBD2. CDR3 length equals 14 residues. Trimming at V came to 1 base and at J to 7 bases, leaving 4 bases not matched to a gene. The germline V gene has CDR1 SGHTA and CDR2 FQGNSA. The CDR3 nucleotides read TGTGCCAGCAGCTTAGGAAGTAGCGGGAATGAGCAGTTCTTC. It yields the protein CASSLGSSGNEQFF.

The chain uses TRBV19 and TRBJ2-2, with D uncertain. The germline gives CDR1 LNHDA, CDR2 SQIVND (reference sequence). This CDR3 has 15 amino acids. V lost 3 bases, J lost 4 bases, and 12 bases lay in between. The CDR3 DNA is TGTGCCAGTAGTATCGCAGGTCGGCGCACCGGGGAGCTGTTTTTT. Translated: CASSIAGRRTGELFF. The full variable domain, completed using reference TRBV19 and TRBJ2-2, is DGGITQSPKYLFRKEGQNVTLSCEQNLNHDAMYWYRQDPGQGLRLIYYSQIVNDFQKGDIAEGYSVSREKKESFPLTVTSAQKNPTAFYLCASSIAGRRTGELFFGEGSRLTVL.

The chain is built from TRBV6-5 and TRBJ1-6; 9 bases agree with TRBD1. V was clipped by 5 bases and J by 7 bases; unmatched bases: 6. The CDR3 is made up of 15 amino acids. Germline loops: CDR1 MNHEY, CDR2 SVGAGI. The CDR3 nucleotides read TGTGCCAGCAGTAAGGACAGGGGATTCAATTCACCCCTCCACTTT. Its translation is CASSKDRGFNSPLHF.

With respect to this clone: The junction does not match germline at one end; this may be a read error. This chain uses TRBV12-3 or TRBV12-4 with TRBJ1-2; no firm D call. The CDR3 is 12 amino acids. The CDR3 loop is CASSLASAGCTF. CDR3 DNA sequence: TGTGCCAGCAGTTTAGCGAGCGCTGGCTGCACCTTC.

This chain uses TRBV9 with TRBJ2-1; D is ambiguous. Germline CDR1 is SGDLS and CDR2 is YYNGEE. The CDR3 totals 15 residues. V was trimmed by 0 bases and J by 4 bases, leaving 11 bases between them. CDR3 sequence reads: CASSVDQASYNEQFF. DNA for the CDR3: TGTGCCAGCAGCGTAGACCAAGCATCGTACAATGAGCAGTTCTTC.

The V call is TRBV19, the J call TRBJ2-1; 7 nucleotides align to TRBD1. CDR1 LNHDA and CDR2 SQIVND come from the germline V gene (reference sequence). The CDR3 consists of 18 residues. J gave up 1 base and V 4 bases, and 13 bases lay outside the gene matches. CDR3: CASSTLYRGARSYNEQFF. The CDR3 DNA sequence: TGTGCCAGTAGTACGTTATACAGGGGCGCACGATCCTACAATGAGCAGTTCTTC.

The chain joins TRBV7-9 to TRBJ2-7; D possibly corresponds to TRBD2 (6 bases). CDR1 is SEHNR and CDR2 is FQNEAQ in the germline V gene (reference sequence). Trimming pared 4 bases from V and 6 bases from J, leaving 22 bases between. This CDR3 region has 16 residues. CDR3 coding DNA: TGTGCCAGCAGCTCAGAACGTGGAGGGTCAGGTCTCGAGCAGTACTTC. As protein: CASSSERGGSGLEQYF.

This rearrangement joins TRBV15 to TRBJ2-5; TRBD2 matches at 8 bases. The CDR3 is made up of 16 amino acids. Germline V gene lookup returns CDR1 LNHNV and CDR2 YYDKDF (reference sequence). V was pared by 4 bases and J by 4 bases, with 11 bases of the junction left unmatched. This chain's CDR3 is CATSISGEAWGETQYF. The CDR3 DNA follows: TGTGCCACCAGCATTAGCGGGGAGGCCTGGGGAGAGACCCAGTACTTC. The whole variable domain, remainder taken from reference TRBV15 and TRBJ2-5, is DAMVIQNPRYQVTQFGKPVTLSCSQTLNHNVMYWYQQKSSQAPKLLFHYYDKDFNNEADTPDNFQSRRPNTSFCFLDIRSPGLGDTAMYLCATSISGEAWGETQYFGPGTRLLVL.

V usage is TRBV7-9 and J usage is TRBJ1-4; tentative D call: TRBD1 (5 bases). Trimming took off 3 bases at V and 0 bases at J, with 11 bases between the two ends. The CDR3 sequence is 16 residues long. Germline CDR1 reads SEHNR; CDR2 reads FQNEAQ (reference sequence). The CDR3, as DNA: TGTGCCAGCAGCTTCAGTCAGGGTGCAACTAATGAAAAACTGTTTTTT. This sequence encodes CASSFSQGATNEKLFF.

A single count supports this clone. The rearrangement links TRBV2 to TRBJ2-1; D not certain. Trimming took 6 bases from V and 7 from J, leaving 10 bases between them. The CDR3 spans 12 residues. Germline lookup yields CDR1 SNHLY and CDR2 FYNNEI. CDR3 coding DNA: TGTGCCAGCAGCGTTGAGAATAATGAGCAGTTCTTC. Residues: CASSVENNEQFF.

The chain uses TRBV3-1 (or the pseudogene TRBV3-2) and TRBJ2-1; 7 nucleotides match TRBD2. V gave up 0 bases and J gave up 0 bases; unmatched junction bases: 5. Germline CDR1 LGHDT, CDR2 YNNKEL (reference sequence). There are 17 residues in the CDR3. In DNA, the CDR3 is TGTGCCAGCAGCCAAGAGTTAGCGGGTACCTCCTACAATGAGCAGTTCTTC. Translating gives CASSQELAGTSYNEQFF.

This clone occurred once. The chain joins TRBV19 to TRBJ2-2, with D tentatively TRBD2 (7 bases). The CDR3 consists of 15 residues. In germline, CDR1 is LNHDA, CDR2 SQIVND (reference sequence). Trimming cost V 3 bases and J 7 bases, with 15 bases left between them. CDR3 DNA sequence: TGTGCCAGTAGTATTGACGGGGGGCTTGGCGGGGAGCTGTTTTTT. This codes for CASSIDGGLGGELFF.

This chain connects TRBV7-3 to TRBJ2-2; TRBD1 agrees at 10 bases. The CDR3 covers 16 residues. Germline values: CDR1 SGHTA, CDR2 FQGTGA. The ends lost 5 bases at V and 6 bases at J; junction bases unmatched: 9. CDR3 region: CASSPSRDRGSGELFF. As DNA, the CDR3 is TGTGCCAGCAGCCCGAGCCGGGACAGGGGATCCGGGGAGCTGTTTTTT.

The chain has TRBV7-9 and TRBJ1-1; unclear D gene. The CDR3 length is 14 residues. Germline lookup yields CDR1 SEHNR and CDR2 FQNEAQ (reference sequence). Trimming took 2 bases from V and 5 from J, leaving 12 bases between them. The chain's CDR3 is CASSLRAEGTEAFF. The DNA for the CDR3 is TGTGCCAGCAGCTTACGGGCAGAGGGAACTGAAGCTTTCTTT.